This note documents a single TCR beta chain sequence. Enrolled through a virtual design, the participants were between roughly 18 and 90 years of age and came from fewer than 30 US areas. Profiling relied on immunoSEQ multiplex PCR, and the TCRdb table lists in-frame clones only, not all of them. The sample carries a few hundred thousand clones, 70% to 90% recorded once. The CDR3 is made up of 16 amino acids. The J segment lost 7 bases and the V segment lost 0 bases, leaving 9 bases of the junction unmatched. Per the germline V gene, CDR1 is LGHNA and CDR2 is YNFKEQ. This entry comes from a study of blood T cell repertoires in COVID-19. Study-level background: The United States, Italy and Spain provided the acute and convalescent COVID-19 samples.

The genes are TRBV4-2 and TRBJ1-2, with 9 bases identical to TRBD1. This TCR derives from a man aged 30 to 45 who had recovered from COVID-19. The specimen sequenced was PBMCs or T cells enriched from blood (not recorded which). The DNA for the CDR3 is TGTGCCAGCAGCCAAGATAGTAACAGGGGGCGGTTTGGCTACACCTTC. Its translation is CASSQDSNRGRFGYTF.